This TCR beta chain came from a study of cytomegalovirus exposure and HLA in healthy donors (dated by TCRdb to between 2016 and 2019). Concerning the study at large: According to an earlier analysis of several hundred of the donors, 150 million to 200 million T cells yielded 120 million or so unique TCR beta sequences and more than 250 Gb of sequence data. Along with the approximately 670-subject first cohort, a separate validation cohort of roughly 110 different subjects was used. To study patterns of TCR occurrence, a later analysis re-analyzed previously published TCR beta repertoires from under 750 donors and added high-resolution HLA genotyping. On average, roughly 250,000 unique TCR beta nucleotide sequences were sequenced per donor among fewer than 500 genotyped donors of the cohort, with 15% to 20% of those sequences being non-productive. The number of donors typed differed by locus, with about 629-630 for A, B, C, DRB1 and DQB1, roughly 520 for DQA1, under 610 for DPA1, and 400 to 490 for DPB1. The aim of the study was to test whether cataloging public T cell receptors could identify signatures of past pathogen exposure. The genetic ancestry cluster associated with self-reported Caucasian donors included 65% to 90% of the approximately 430 genotyped donors. All discovery cohort repertoires had been generated on a single sequencing platform. The later analysis used no new phenotypic data to find candidate immune exposures, relying instead on TCR beta sequences and their occurrence across donors. An earlier analysis of about 620 of the donors applied high-throughput TCR beta sequencing to assess whether each TCR beta V gene segment acted as functional or pseudogenic. High-throughput TCR immunosequencing, statistical association of individual TCRs with disease status, and machine learning were combined to predict cytomegalovirus infection status. Both class I and class II loci were covered by HLA typing, at four-digit resolution. A later genetic analysis took genome-wide SNP genotypes for about 55% of the roughly 670 donors and used that subset as a discovery cohort. About 300 gigabases of sequencing data and tens of millions of unique TCR sequences were included in an early release covering about 700 HLA-typed donors. A few DR-DQ haplotypes were handled as single units for association and clustering because linkage in the cohort was strong. Donor age, sex, ethnicity and CMV serostatus were compiled together with the repertoire data. The T cell repertoires of under 700 subjects were profiled by immunosequencing and related to cytomegalovirus serostatus.

Summary of the overall study and its limitations: The presence/absence analyses assumed that sequencing depth was roughly uniform across donors, and that assumption may not be true. A later genetic analysis reported fewer N-insertions in productive TCRs among donors in an Asian-associated ancestry cluster than the roughly 690-donor mean. In an earlier analysis of roughly 500 of the donors, most TCR beta V segments appeared in productive rearrangements about 87% or about 30% of the time, broadly matching IMGT annotations. At a false discovery rate of 0.05, a later analysis linked under 20,000 TCR beta sequences to specific HLA alleles. The only immune exposure information available for the cohort was CMV serostatus. A total of about 180 TCR beta chains were listed by the study as associated with cytomegalovirus. The authors suggested that the approach could potentially be extended to other disease states and immunological phenotypes. Because some donors lacked HLA typing at each locus, the association tests relied only on the typed subset. Correlated functional status among segregating V segments might reflect linkage disequilibrium, but an unknown experimental factor could not be ruled out. A further reported finding was that TCR beta sequences accurately predicted the HLA-A and HLA-B alleles for most subjects in the first cohort. The 87-base-pair reads could not distinguish some IMGT-functional V segments, including TRBV6-2 and TRBV6-3, so those segments were excluded. A later analysis found that HLA-associated TCR beta chains were more clonally expanded and had lower generation probabilities than equally common non-associated chains. In a later analysis, TCR association rates were found to vary across HLA loci, with the most associated TCRs seen for DRB1 alleles and the fewest for HLA-C alleles. Only TCR beta chains were sequenced in this cohort, and the absence of alpha or paired-chain data limited detectable features. A cluster of highly shared sequence variants was judged likely to represent a technical artifact of the sequencing pipeline. In vitro tests confirmed that a few of the cytomegalovirus-associated TCR beta chains recognize cytomegalovirus antigens. Because counts were too low, seventeen rarely observed V segments, including chromosome 9 orphons, were excluded from the earlier analysis of fewer than 650 of the donors. In a later analysis, most CMV-associated TCR beta chains were found to appear HLA-restricted, with HLA associations seemingly driven largely by CMV exposure. Assigning TCR associations to individual alleles was difficult when HLA alleles, especially DR and DQ, strongly co-occurred. A later genetic analysis associated a missense DCLRE1C variant with V-gene and J-gene trimming of TCR beta chains, and an independent cohort replicated the association. Across donors, most TCR sequences were observed very rarely, whereas some public TCRs were present in many individuals. Several of the top co-occurrence clusters appeared to be linked to parvovirus B19, influenza, CMV and Epstein-Barr virus, according to a later analysis. The classifier was reported to diagnose cytomegalovirus status with high specificity and sensitivity in both the original and validation cohorts.

A note on this clone: This clone's antigen is unknown. An end of the junction differs from the germline gene, which may be a read error.

CDR3 length: 15 amino acids, cysteine to phenylalanine. Only the CDR3 region is kept as DNA, spanning 45 bases read in frame from base 1. CDR1 and CDR2, per the germline V gene (reference sequence), are MNHEY and SMNVEV. The cohort was made up of 666 healthy bone marrow donors. Cohort members were all nominally healthy when sampled, although unrecorded immune exposures were likely present. The donor tested CMV seronegative and was one of the 352 seronegative cohort members. Every donor gave a peripheral blood sample, and the peripheral blood mononuclear cells from that sample were used for TCR beta sequencing. The Qiagen DNeasy Blood Extraction Kit was used to extract genomic DNA from the blood cell samples. The receptor library was made with the immunoSEQ multiplex PCR assay. For the multiplex PCR, a mixture combining 60 forward primers for TCR Vbeta segments and 13 reverse primers for TCR Jbeta segments was used. Amplification of the CDR3 region of rearranged TCR beta genes was performed with a multiplex PCR assay on genomic DNA. Amplified TCR beta libraries were sequenced as 87-base-pair reads on the Illumina HiSeq System. In the authors' own workflow: A later analysis counted 75 million to 100 million unique TCR beta chains across the 650 to 800 repertoires, and 10 million to 12 million of these chains were shared by at least two donors. To remove PCR and sequencing errors, raw reads were error-corrected and collapsed into unique sequences using a nearest-neighbor algorithm that merged closely related sequences. Alignment of CDR3 sequences to IMGT reference sequences was used to assign V, D and J gene segments. For a sequence to be retained, a match of at least six nucleotides to both a V gene segment and a J gene segment was required. A rearrangement was called productive if the CDR3 had no stop codons and remained in frame with V and J, and every other rearrangement was called non-productive. Following IMGT convention, CDR3 was defined as the stretch from the second conserved V-encoded cysteine up to the conserved J-encoded phenylalanine. In an earlier analysis of more than 550 of the donors, sequences lacking an unambiguous match to a single V gene segment were excluded. In an earlier analysis of almost 600 of the donors, a V segment was called functional when productive rearrangements were above 56.7%, and segregating when the standard deviation between donors exceeded 5%. A statistical classification framework was built to diagnose cytomegalovirus status from the catalog of TCR beta chain sequences. V and J gene assignment, in a later analysis, came from comparing TCR nucleotide sequences with IMGT/GENE-DB human TR gene sequences. The TCRdist pipeline was used in a later analysis to assign CDR3 sequences and most-parsimonious VDJ recombination scenarios. In a later analysis, every TCR beta chain was defined by the combination of its CDR3 amino acid sequence and its V-gene family, and reads without a unique V-gene family were dropped. To address suspected cross-contamination and a sequencing artifact, a later analysis removed 450 to 700 highly shared, low-generation-probability nucleotide sequences. A later analysis calculated a clonal expansion index for each public chain from normalized within-repertoire ranks of inferred template counts. Generation probabilities in a later analysis came from a VDJ recombination model fitted to out-of-frame rearrangements, and those results were checked against IGoR. A later analysis scored TCR-TCR, TCR-HLA and TCR-CMV co-occurrence with hypergeometric tests, applying a repertoire-size bias correction to TCR pairs. False discovery rates were estimated in a later analysis by permuting HLA or CMV assignments 20 times. In a later analysis, co-occurring TCRs were grouped using DBSCAN, and TCRdist sequence similarity was added for clustering within HLA-allele-positive subsets. Repertoires with fewer than 30,000 or more than 120,000 public chains, plus five repertoires with anomalous nucleotide sharing, were excluded from co-occurrence clustering. Entries here come from immuneACCESS through TCRdb and include only in-frame sequences with V and J called. Some clones fail to appear in such tables; in the studies checked, an unresolved V gene covers under half of the shortfall, and the cause of the remainder is unknown. The V and J calls and clone size were taken over from that table, and D and trimming were inferred from the DNA. This sample comprises about 150,000 clones, 73% of them detected only once. The ten most abundant clones make up 1.5% to 2% of the sample.

The receptor was isolated from a woman aged 18-30 years in good health and CMV-seronegative. Input material: PBMCs. Recombination connected TRBV27 to TRBJ1-2; the D gene is possibly TRBD1, with 5 bases matching. CDR3 loop: CASSLDPHGDYGDTF. The nucleotide sequence reads as follows: TGTGCCAGCAGCCTAGACCCCCACGGGGACTATGGCGACACCTTC.